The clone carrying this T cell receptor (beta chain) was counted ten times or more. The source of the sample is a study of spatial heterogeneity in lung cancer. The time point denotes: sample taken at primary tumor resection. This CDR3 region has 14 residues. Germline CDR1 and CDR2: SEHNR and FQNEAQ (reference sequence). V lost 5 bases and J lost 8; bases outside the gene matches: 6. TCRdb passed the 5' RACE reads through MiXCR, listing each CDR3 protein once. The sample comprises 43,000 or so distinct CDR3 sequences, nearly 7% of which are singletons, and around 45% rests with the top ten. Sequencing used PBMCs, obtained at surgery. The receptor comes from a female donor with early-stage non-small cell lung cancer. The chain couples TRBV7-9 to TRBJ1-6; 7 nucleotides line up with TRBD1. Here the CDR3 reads CASSIRGGDSPLHF. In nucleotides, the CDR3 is TGTGCCAGCAGCATCAGAGGGGGCGATTCACCCCTCCACTTT. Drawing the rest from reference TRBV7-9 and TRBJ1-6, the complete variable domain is DTGVSQNPRHKITKRGQNVTFRCDPISEHNRLYWYRQTLGQGPEFLTYFQNEAQLEKSRLLSDRFSAERPKGSFSTLEIQRTEQGDSAMYLCASSIRGGDSPLHFGNGTRLTVT.